These 24 T cell receptor beta chains were all obtained from the same sample, sequenced in a study of blood T cell repertoires in COVID-19. Here immunoSEQ multiplex PCR was the method, and the copy in TCRdb shows in-frame clones only, minus some. The data show 150,000 to 180,000 clones, with about 79% seen just once and around a tenth held by the top ten. Specimen: peripheral blood. These receptors all stem from a woman aged 45-60 years with acute or convalescent COVID-19.

CDR3 sequence: CASSPWGHRVTGEKLFF. For the CDR3, the DNA is TGTGCCAGCAGTCCCTGGGGCCACAGGGTTACGGGTGAAAAACTGTTTTTT. J is TRBJ1-4 and V is TRBV27, with D possibly TRBD1 on 6 matching bases. Germline V lookup: CDR1 MNHEY, CDR2 SMNVEV (reference sequence). The CDR3 consists of 17 residues. The V end lost 5 bases, the J end lost 7 bases, and 23 bases lay between the germline ends.

This rearrangement joins TRBV10-3 to TRBJ1-1, with D possibly matching TRBD1 (5 bases). The germline gives CDR1 ENHRY, CDR2 SYGVKD. CDR3 size: 13 residues. Between the trimmed V and J ends, which lost 3 bases and 4 bases, there was a span of 9 bases. Written as DNA, the CDR3 is TGTGCCATCAGTGATCGGGGGGTCACTGAAGCTTTCTTT. Translated: CAISDRGVTEAFF.

This clone appeared a single time. J is TRBJ2-3 and V is TRBV10-2; TRBD2 matches at 12 bases. Germline V gene data show CDR1 as WSHSY and CDR2 as SAAADI. The CDR3 totals 16 residues. V dropped 3 bases and J dropped 7; count of bases not matched to a gene: 8. CDR3 residues: CASSDQLAGGINTQYF. The CDR3 DNA reads as TGCGCCAGCAGTGACCAACTAGCGGGGGGCATAAATACGCAGTATTTT.

The gene calls are TRBV6-2 or TRBV6-3 and TRBJ2-3; perhaps TRBD2 as D (5 bases). From germline, CDR1 is MNHEY and CDR2 SVGEGT. The CDR3 is 15 amino acids. The V and J ends lost 5 bases and 3 bases respectively, with 15 bases between them. CDR3 DNA sequence: TGTGCCAGCAGTACCCGGGTCGGGGAGACAGATACGCAGTATTTT. Its protein is CASSTRVGETDTQYF.

The J gene is TRBJ1-5, the V gene TRBV5-1; D may be TRBD1 (6 bases). Deletions cut 4 bases from V and 0 bases from J, with 14 bases between. Germline V lookup: CDR1 SGHRS, CDR2 YFSETQ. CDR3 length: 16 amino acids. CDR3 residues: CASSARGPYSNQPQHF. CDR3 sequence (DNA): TGCGCCAGCAGCGCGCGGGGGCCTTATAGCAATCAGCCCCAGCATTTT.

The chain joins TRBV7-7 to TRBJ2-5; 9 bases fit TRBD2. The CDR3 runs to 16 residues. Germline V gene lookup returns CDR1 SSHAT and CDR2 FNYEAQ (reference sequence). The V and J ends lost 5 bases and 4 bases, in that order; junction bases with no gene match: 11. As DNA, the CDR3 is TGTGCCAGCAGCCTAGGGATGGGACTAGCCGGAGAGACCCAGTACTTC. Encoded protein: CASSLGMGLAGETQYF.

This chain uses TRBV2 with TRBJ2-5; weak D call: TRBD2 (7 bases). The V end was cut by 7 bases, the J end by 1 base, with 16 bases between. Germline V lookup: CDR1 SNHLY, CDR2 FYNNEI. CDR3 length: 15 residues. CDR3 loop: CASTMAGALQETQYF. Here the CDR3 DNA reads TGTGCCAGCACCATGGCGGGGGCCCTCCAAGAGACCCAGTACTTC.

V and J are TRBV19 and TRBJ2-3; 7 bases line up with TRBD1. Germline V gene lookup returns CDR1 LNHDA and CDR2 SQIVND (reference sequence). The J segment lost 4 bases and the V segment lost 9 bases, leaving 10 bases of the junction unmatched. The length of the CDR3 is 14 residues. The chain's CDR3 is CASKQGTPADTQYF. CDR3 DNA sequence: TGTGCCAGCAAACAGGGGACCCCAGCAGATACGCAGTATTTT. Filled out from reference TRBV19 and TRBJ2-3, the complete variable domain reads DGGITQSPKYLFRKEGQNVTLSCEQNLNHDAMYWYRQDPGQGLRLIYYSQIVNDFQKGDIAEGYSVSREKKESFPLTVTSAQKNPTAFYLCASKQGTPADTQYFGPGTRLTVL.

The J gene is TRBJ1-1, the V gene TRBV6-5; 9 bases line up with TRBD1. CDR1 is MNHEY and CDR2 is SVGAGI in the germline V gene. The ends lost 2 bases at V and 11 bases at J; junction bases unmatched: 9. CDR3 length: 14 amino acids. The CDR3 DNA reads TGTGCCAGCAGTTACACCCAGGACAGGGGTCGGGCTTTCTTT. Amino acid sequence: CASSYTQDRGRAFF.

The chain combines TRBV7-8 with TRBJ1-1; 8 bases fit TRBD1. CDR3 length: 15 residues. J was trimmed by 0 bases and V by 5 bases; bases with no gene match: 5. From germline, CDR1 is SGHVS and CDR2 FQNEAQ. The chain's CDR3 is CASSRTGRLNTEAFF. The CDR3 DNA is TGTGCCAGCAGCCGGACAGGGCGATTGAACACTGAAGCTTTCTTT.

CDR3 loop: CASSLDSMNTEAFF. DNA of the CDR3: TGTGCCAGCAGCTTAGATAGTATGAACACTGAAGCTTTCTTT. The chain employs TRBV7-2 and TRBJ1-1; D is undetermined. Germline CDR1 is SGHTA and CDR2 is FQGNSA. V lost 1 base to trimming and J lost 0 bases, with 6 bases between them. The CDR3 loop spans 14 amino acids. The full variable domain, with the rest looked up from reference TRBV7-2 and TRBJ1-1, is GAGVSQSPSNKVTEKGKDVELRCDPISGHTALYWYRQSLGQGLEFLIYFQGNSAPDKSGLPSDRFSAERTGGSVSTLTIQRTQQEDSAVYLCASSLDSMNTEAFFGQGTRLTVV.

The chain couples TRBV3-1 (or the pseudogene TRBV3-2) to TRBJ1-6; D call uncertain. V shed 2 bases and J shed 7 bases, with 9 bases lying between them. The CDR3 has 14 amino acids. In germline, CDR1 is LGHDT, CDR2 YNNKEL (reference sequence). The CDR3 nucleotides are TGTGCCAGCAGCCAACTTAAAATGAATTCACCCCTCCACTTT. As protein: CASSQLKMNSPLHF.

This clone was detected only once. The gene calls are TRBV27 and TRBJ1-1; 7 bases fit TRBD1. The CDR3 is made up of 14 amino acids. Germline V CDR1 and CDR2: MNHEY, SMNVEV (reference sequence). V shed 8 bases and J 1 base; nucleotides not matched to a gene: 7. The CDR3 loop reads CASLLTGANTEAFF. The CDR3 coding sequence is TGTGCCAGCCTACTCACAGGGGCGAACACTGAAGCTTTCTTT.

The chain uses TRBV10-3 and TRBJ2-3; perhaps TRBD2 as D (5 bases). Between the trimmed V and J ends, which lost 4 bases and 0 bases, there was a span of 5 bases. The CDR3 has 13 amino acids. Germline V lookup: CDR1 ENHRY, CDR2 SYGVKD. For the CDR3, the DNA is TGTGCCATCAGTGCGGGGAGCACAGATACGCAGTATTTT. Translated, it gives CAISAGSTDTQYF.

The V call is TRBV28, the J call TRBJ1-3; possibly TRBD1 for D (5 bases). Germline assignment: CDR1 MDHEN and CDR2 SYDVKM. The ends were cut back, 6 bases at V and 4 bases at J, with 16 bases in the middle. This CDR3 has 15 amino acids. The CDR3 sequence is CASSSGTPSGNTIYF. The DNA for the CDR3 is TGTGCCAGCAGCAGCGGGACTCCTTCCGGAAACACCATATATTTT. Together with reference TRBV28 and TRBJ1-3, the CDR3 gives the full variable domain: DVKVTQSSRYLVKRTGEKVFLECVQDMDHENMFWYRQDPGLGLRLIYFSYDVKMKEKGDIPEGYSVSREKKERFSLILESASTNQTSMYLCASSSGTPSGNTIYFGEGSWLTVV.

CDR3 loop: CASSRVRTSGSADTQYF. DNA of the CDR3: TGTGCCAGCAGTCGGGTTAGGACTAGCGGGAGCGCAGATACGCAGTATTTT. The chain uses TRBV28 and TRBJ2-3; TRBD2 matches 13 bases. The CDR3 consists of 17 residues. CDR1 is MDHEN, CDR2 SYDVKM, per germline. The V and J ends lost 5 bases and 4 bases, in that order; junction bases with no gene match: 9.

This chain connects TRBV5-3 to TRBJ2-3; 12 bases fit TRBD2. TRBV5-3 is treated as an ORF (open reading frame) with a function not yet certain. The CDR3 consists of 15 residues. J lost 4 bases, V lost 8 bases, and 8 bases had no gene match. In DNA, the CDR3 is TGTGCCAGCCGACTAGCGGGAGTACCAGCAGATACGCAGTATTTT. Protein sequence: CASRLAGVPADTQYF.

This chain links TRBV2 with TRBJ1-6; 7 nucleotides line up with TRBD1. This CDR3 spans 14 amino acids. Germline loops: CDR1 SNHLY, CDR2 FYNNEI. Trimming at V came to 6 bases and at J to 7 bases, leaving 6 bases not matched to a gene. The CDR3 sequence is CASRRDSENSPLHF. DNA of the CDR3: TGTGCCAGCAGGAGGGACAGCGAAAATTCACCCCTCCACTTT.

This clone has just a few counts. The chain has TRBV6-5 and TRBJ1-6; D is unresolved. The CDR3 totals 13 residues. In germline, CDR1 is MNHEY, CDR2 SVGAGI. V was pared by 6 bases and J by 5 bases, with 8 bases between. Here the CDR3 DNA reads TGTGCCAGCAGAACAGCTAATAATTCACCCCTCCACTTT. The encoded protein is CASRTANNSPLHF.

The chain joins TRBV11-1 to TRBJ1-1; 11 bases match TRBD1. Germline V gene data show CDR1 as SGHAT and CDR2 as FQDESV (reference sequence). The CDR3 length is 15 residues. With V trimmed by 3 bases and J by 6 bases, 6 bases remained unmatched. The CDR3 DNA follows: TGTGCCAGCAGCTTTGGACAGGGGGCGCAGGCTGAAGCTTTCTTT. It encodes CASSFGQGAQAEAFF.

The chain has TRBV5-1 and TRBJ2-7; D is perhaps TRBD2 (6 bases). Germline loops: CDR1 SGHRS, CDR2 YFSETQ. The germline V and J ends were trimmed by 3 bases and 0 bases, with 16 bases remaining between them. This CDR3 region has 16 residues. CDR3 in DNA: TGCGCCAGCAGCTGGAGGGACTCCGGCGTCTCCTACGAGCAGTACTTC. It yields the protein CASSWRDSGVSYEQYF.

This rearrangement joins TRBV7-2 to TRBJ2-7, with TRBD2 matching 12 bases. The germline gives CDR1 SGHTA, CDR2 FQGNSA. V lost 1 base, J lost 3 bases, and 7 bases stayed unmatched. This CDR3 spans 17 amino acids. This CDR3 is CASSLVFLAGGHYEQYF. The CDR3, as DNA: TGTGCCAGCAGCTTAGTGTTCCTAGCGGGGGGGCACTACGAGCAGTACTTC.

The chain has TRBV6-5 and TRBJ1-1; D perhaps matches TRBD1 (5 bases). Trimming took off 7 bases at V and 0 bases at J, with 15 bases between the two ends. Germline values: CDR1 MNHEY, CDR2 SVGAGI. There are 15 residues in the CDR3. The chain's CDR3 is CASISKTVMNTEAFF. In nucleotides, the CDR3 is TGTGCCAGCATCTCCAAGACAGTGATGAACACTGAAGCTTTCTTT.

The chain joins TRBV15 to TRBJ2-7, with a tentative D call TRBD1 (6 bases). The V gene lost 3 bases and the J gene lost 4 bases, with 19 bases spanning the gap. The V gene's germline CDR1 is LNHNV and CDR2 YYDKDF (reference sequence). The CDR3 totals 16 residues. CDR3 sequence (DNA): TGTGCCACCAGCAGCGCAGGGGCTACGAAGCGTTACGAGCAGTACTTC. Translated, it gives CATSSAGATKRYEQYF.